The 32 T cell receptor beta chains reported below all come from one sample, sequenced in a study of response to subunit inactivated influenza vaccine. TCRdb fed the RT-PCR reads into MiXCR, producing one record per CDR3 protein. The sample includes about 620,000 distinct CDR3 sequences, around 11% seen only once; the top ten take 8% to 13%. A further study also used this sample, focusing on T cells expressing NK-cell markers. Per that study: TCR beta cDNA was generated via 5'RACE template switching incorporating UMIs.

The material sequenced was PBMCs from blood, taken on the day of vaccination. The receptor source for this set is a man aged 50 or older who received an inactivated influenza vaccine.

This chain connects TRBV24-1 to TRBJ2-7; maybe TRBD1 (6 bases). The CDR3 has 16 residues. V dropped 2 bases and J dropped 3 bases, with 16 bases sitting between them. Germline CDR1 and CDR2: KGHDR and SFDVKD. The CDR3: CATSDSSTGTFYEQYF. The CDR3 DNA is TGTGCCACCAGTGATTCGAGCACAGGGACGTTCTACGAGCAGTACTTC.

This clonotype was counted only a few times. The chain recombines TRBV5-1 with TRBJ2-5; 8 nucleotides line up with TRBD1. Per germline, CDR1 SGHRS and CDR2 YFSETQ. The V segment lost 8 bases and the J segment 5 bases; nucleotides outside the gene matches: 11. This CDR3 contains 14 residues. CDR3: CASNPGQEVETQYF. CDR3 nucleotide sequence: TGCGCCAGTAACCCGGGACAGGAGGTTGAGACCCAGTACTTC.

The V gene is TRBV7-2, the J gene TRBJ1-4; D is perhaps TRBD1 (5 bases). With 5 bases removed from V and 3 bases from J, the gap between germline ends came to 13 bases. There are 15 residues in the CDR3. Germline-derived CDR1 and CDR2 are SGHTA and FQGNSA. The CDR3 DNA sequence: TGTGCCAGCAGCACAAGGACAAGGTCTAATGAAAAACTGTTTTTT. Translation: CASSTRTRSNEKLFF.

This clonotype was seen only a few times. V and J are TRBV10-3 and TRBJ2-1; a possible D gene is TRBD1 (5 bases). Deletions cut 7 bases from V and 7 bases from J, with 14 bases between. The CDR3 is made up of 13 amino acids. Germline loops: CDR1 ENHRY, CDR2 SYGVKD. CDR3: CAITQGPTNEQFF. As DNA, the CDR3 is TGTGCCATCACCCAGGGCCCGACGAATGAGCAGTTCTTC.

This clonotype showed up many times. V gene TRBV20-1 combines with J gene TRBJ2-1; D gene uncertain. V gave up 4 bases and J gave up 5 bases, with 3 bases separating them. The CDR3 loop spans 10 amino acids. Looked up from germline, CDR1 is DFQATT and CDR2 is SNEGSKA (reference sequence). The DNA for the CDR3 is TGCAGTGCTACGCACAATGAGCAGTTCTTC. Translating it yields CSATHNEQFF.

V is TRBV7-3 and J is TRBJ2-3; a possible D gene is TRBD1 (6 bases). V dropped 5 bases and J dropped 3 bases, with 9 bases sitting between them. CDR3 size: 13 residues. Germline V lookup: CDR1 SGHTA, CDR2 FQGTGA. The CDR3 loop reads CASSHGQTDTQYF. In nucleotides, the CDR3 is TGTGCCAGCAGCCACGGACAGACAGATACGCAGTATTTT.

The CDR3, as DNA: TGTGCCAGCCGTAAGCCGCGAGAGGGTTACACCTTC. It is translated as CASRKPREGYTF. The V gene is TRBV6-2 or TRBV6-3, the J gene TRBJ1-2; D gene uncertain. Trimming took 8 bases from V and 11 from J, leaving 18 bases between them. CDR1 is MNHEY, CDR2 SVGEGT, per germline. This CDR3 contains 12 residues.

This clonotype was seen repeatedly, ten times or more. The chain links TRBV29-1 to TRBJ2-3, with D possibly being TRBD2 (5 bases). Trimming took off 7 bases at V and 4 bases at J, with 12 bases between the two ends. Looked up from germline, CDR1 is SQVTM and CDR2 is ANQGSEA. This CDR3 has 12 residues. The CDR3 sequence is CSAPVRADTQYF. CDR3 nucleotides: TGCAGCGCTCCTGTGCGGGCAGATACGCAGTATTTT.

This clonotype was counted between two and nine times. The rearrangement uses TRBV20-1 and TRBJ2-2; no firm D call. Germline V gene sequence: CDR1 DFQATT, CDR2 SNEGSKA (reference sequence). The germline V and J ends were trimmed by 0 bases and 9 bases, with 14 bases remaining between them. CDR3 size: 14 residues. The CDR3 protein is CSARDPTEPRELFF. Here the CDR3 DNA reads TGCAGTGCTAGAGATCCAACAGAGCCCCGGGAGCTGTTTTTT.

This clonotype was observed a handful of times. The chain carries TRBV20-1 and TRBJ2-1; 7 bases match TRBD2. After removal of 6 bases from V and 6 bases from J, the junction contained 11 bases not matched to a gene. Germline V CDR1 and CDR2: DFQATT, SNEGSKA (reference sequence). The CDR3 runs to 14 residues. Written as DNA, the CDR3 is TGCAGTGCCAACAGCCCCGGGAGGTCCAATGAGCAGTTCTTC. Translated, it gives CSANSPGRSNEQFF.

This clonotype was seen a few times. Germline and junction disagree at one end, which may indicate a read error. The chain combines TRBV9 with TRBJ2-7; weak D call: TRBD2 (5 bases). CDR3 size: 14 residues. Germline CDR1 reads SGDLS; CDR2 reads YYNGEE. This CDR3 reads CASTVGLGSYEQYF. CDR3 nucleotides: TGTGCCAGCACCGTAGGACTGGGCTCCTACGAGCAGTACTTC. Full variable domain (missing parts from reference TRBV9 and TRBJ2-7): DSGVTQTPKHLITATGQRVTLRCSPRSGDLSVYWYQQSLDQGLQFLIQYYNGEERAKGNILERFSAQQFPDLHSELNLSSLELGDSALYFCASTVGLGSYEQYFGPGTRLTVT.

The chain has TRBV12-3 or TRBV12-4 and TRBJ2-1; 10 bases map to TRBD1. This CDR3 contains 14 residues. With V trimmed by 6 bases and J by 7 bases, 6 bases remained unmatched. The CDR3 reads CASRPDRGRNEQFF. In DNA, the CDR3 is TGTGCCAGCAGACCCGACAGGGGGCGAAATGAGCAGTTCTTC.

The CDR3 reads CASSSGQGGSQPQHF. DNA of the CDR3: TGTGCCAGCAGTTCCGGACAGGGTGGAAGTCAGCCCCAGCATTTT. The V and J genes are TRBV6-5 and TRBJ1-5; 8 positions match TRBD1. Germline V lookup: CDR1 MNHEY, CDR2 SVGAGI. The V segment lost 4 bases and the J segment 6 bases; nucleotides outside the gene matches: 8. This CDR3 is 15 amino acids long.

The CDR3 DNA follows: TGTGCCAGCAGTTACTTTCTTGGGGCCGGCTACACCTTC. Translating it yields CASSYFLGAGYTF. The rearrangement uses TRBV6-5 and TRBJ1-2; D possibly corresponds to TRBD1 (5 bases). Looked up from germline, CDR1 is MNHEY and CDR2 is SVGAGI. The CDR3 extends over 13 amino acids. Trimming removed 1 base from V and 8 bases from J, with 11 bases in between.

This clonotype was observed a handful of times. The rearrangement uses TRBV20-1 and TRBJ2-1; 7 bases fit TRBD2. The germline V gene has CDR1 DFQATT and CDR2 SNEGSKA (reference sequence). CDR3 size: 15 residues. V shed 6 bases and J 7 bases; nucleotides not matched to a gene: 15. The CDR3 sequence is CSASAGAGVLNEQFF. In DNA form, the CDR3 reads TGCAGTGCCTCAGCTGGTGCGGGAGTTTTAAATGAGCAGTTCTTC.

This chain joins TRBV6-5 and TRBJ2-3; 15 bases are shared with TRBD2. Trimming cost V 0 bases and J 1 base; bases outside gene matches: 2. The germline gives CDR1 MNHEY, CDR2 SVGAGI. The CDR3 runs to 18 residues. The CDR3 nucleotides read TGTGCCAGCAGTTACTCGGGACTAGCGGGAGGAGGCACAGATACGCAGTATTTT. It encodes CASSYSGLAGGGTDTQYF.

This clonotype was detected a few times. CDR3 DNA: TGTGCCAGTAATGAAGCGACAGGTATGAATCAGCCCCAGCATTTT. Translating it yields CASNEATGMNQPQHF. The rearrangement uses TRBV19 and TRBJ1-5, with a weak D call TRBD1 (6 bases). Per germline, CDR1 LNHDA and CDR2 SQIVND (reference sequence). The CDR3 is 15 residues long. V was shortened by 7 bases and J by 4 bases, with 17 bases between the two germline ends.

The chain carries TRBV7-2 and TRBJ1-1, with D maybe TRBD1 (5 bases). This CDR3 comprises 14 residues. The V gene lost 5 bases and the J gene lost 3 bases, with 13 bases spanning the gap. Germline CDR1 and CDR2: SGHTA and FQGNSA. CDR3 sequence: CASSRQGGYTEAFF. CDR3 bases: TGTGCCAGCAGCCGCCAGGGCGGGTACACTGAAGCTTTCTTT.

This clonotype was seen a few times. This chain uses TRBV5-5 with TRBJ2-1; TRBD2 matches 10 bases. The CDR3 is 16 residues long. CDR1 is SGHKS and CDR2 is YYEKEE in the germline V gene (reference sequence). The trim removed 5 bases at V and 9 bases at J, leaving 14 bases unmatched. The chain's CDR3 is CASRRSTSGTSVEQFF. CDR3 DNA: TGTGCCAGCAGGAGGTCTACTAGCGGGACATCGGTTGAGCAGTTCTTC.

This clonotype was seen more than once but under ten times. V gene TRBV7-2 combines with J gene TRBJ2-2, with 12 bases aligning to TRBD2. CDR3 size: 22 residues. The junction had 20 bases not matched to a gene; V was cut back by 2 bases and J by 4 bases. Germline-derived CDR1 and CDR2 are SGHTA and FQGNSA. The CDR3 spells CASSLWKDPGLAGPELTGELFF. DNA of the CDR3: TGTGCCAGCAGCTTATGGAAGGATCCGGGACTAGCGGGCCCCGAGCTCACCGGGGAGCTGTTTTTT.

The J gene is TRBJ2-7, the V gene TRBV28, with TRBD1 identical over 9 bases. Trimming cost V 5 bases and J 2 bases; bases outside gene matches: 10. The CDR3 is 16 amino acids. Germline V gene lookup returns CDR1 MDHEN and CDR2 SYDVKM. CDR3 amino acids: CASSPGGQGGTYEQYF. The CDR3 coding sequence is TGTGCCAGCAGTCCCGGGGGACAGGGTGGCACCTACGAGCAGTACTTC.

The gene calls are TRBV20-1 and TRBJ2-7, with 9 positions matching TRBD2. From germline, CDR1 is DFQATT and CDR2 SNEGSKA (reference sequence). The CDR3 runs 16 residues. J lost 1 base, V lost 5 bases, and 12 bases had no gene match. The CDR3 sequence: CSAVGASGILSYEQYF. CDR3 DNA: TGCAGTGCTGTGGGGGCTAGCGGGATCCTTTCCTACGAGCAGTACTTC.

Many counts were recorded for this clonotype. The genes are TRBV6-5 and TRBJ1-1; D may be TRBD1 (5 bases). Germline CDR1 MNHEY, CDR2 SVGAGI. This CDR3 spans 14 amino acids. The V and J ends lost 2 bases and 1 base respectively, with 8 bases between them. CDR3 DNA: TGTGCCAGCAGTTACACGGGGGAGAACACTGAAGCTTTCTTT. Its translation: CASSYTGENTEAFF.

CDR3 in amino acids: CAMGPGLQLHTEAFF. CDR3 bases: TGTGCCATGGGCCCCGGGCTGCAACTGCACACTGAAGCTTTCTTT. V and J are TRBV28 and TRBJ1-1; no reliable D call. V gave up 10 bases and J gave up 3 bases, with 21 bases separating them. The CDR3 is 15 amino acids. Germline V gene data show CDR1 as MDHEN and CDR2 as SYDVKM.

This clonotype occurred many times. The chain combines TRBV20-1 with TRBJ2-1; TRBD2 aligns across 7 bases. The CDR3 is made up of 12 amino acids. Per germline, CDR1 DFQATT and CDR2 SNEGSKA (reference sequence). Trimming cost V 1 base and J 13 bases; bases outside gene matches: 7. DNA for the CDR3: TGCAGTGCTAGAGTACGGGAGGCCAATCAGTTCTTC. Protein sequence: CSARVREANQFF.

The V and J genes are TRBV5-1 and TRBJ2-7; 11 bases match TRBD1. Per the germline V gene, CDR1 is SGHRS and CDR2 is YFSETQ. V lost 1 base to trimming and J lost 4 bases; unmatched junction nucleotides: 4. This CDR3 region has 15 residues. The chain's CDR3 is CASSLFGDRGYEQYF. The CDR3 DNA sequence: TGCGCCAGCAGCTTGTTCGGGGACAGGGGGTACGAGCAGTACTTC.

This clonotype showed up many times. The genes are TRBV6-1 and TRBJ1-1; D gene uncertain. V lost 3 bases to trimming and J lost 1 base, with 9 bases between them. The CDR3 loop spans 14 amino acids. From germline, CDR1 is MNHNS and CDR2 SASEGT. CDR3 sequence reads: CASSEIVTNTEAFF. CDR3 nucleotides: TGTGCCAGCAGTGAGATAGTTACGAACACTGAAGCTTTCTTT.

This CDR3 reads CASSLGRAQETQYF. CDR3 in DNA: TGTGCCAGCAGCCTTGGACGTGCCCAAGAGACCCAGTACTTC. V and J are TRBV9 and TRBJ2-5; no definite D call. The CDR3 runs 14 residues. Germline assignment: CDR1 SGDLS and CDR2 YYNGEE. The V and J ends lost 4 bases and 1 base respectively, with 11 bases between them.

A few counts support this clonotype. The V and J genes are TRBV6-1 and TRBJ2-2; D is ambiguous. Germline CDR1 reads MNHNS; CDR2 reads SASEGT. The CDR3 length is 15 residues. V lost 0 bases and J 4 bases, leaving 9 bases between the germline ends. The CDR3 protein is CASSEARLGTGELFF. The DNA for the CDR3 is TGTGCCAGCAGTGAAGCGAGGTTGGGCACCGGGGAGCTGTTTTTT.

This clonotype was recorded at least ten times. The chain uses TRBV21-1 and TRBJ2-5; the table names TRBD1, a call not compared with the DNA. TRBV21-1 has pseudogene status. This CDR3 comprises 13 residues. DNA for the CDR3: TGTGCCAGCAGCAAAGGAGGGGTAGAGACCCAGTACTTC. Its translation: CASSKGGVETQYF.

The gene calls are TRBV4-3 and TRBJ2-4; D is ambiguous. The CDR3 consists of 16 residues. Germline V gene lookup returns CDR1 LGHNA and CDR2 YSLEER. Trimming stripped 0 bases from V and 0 bases from J, with 9 bases between. CDR3 DNA: TGCGCCAGCAGCCAAGAGCCGGGCTCAGCCAAAAACATTCAGTACTTC. It encodes CASSQEPGSAKNIQYF.

This clonotype was recorded many times. The V gene is TRBV10-3, the J gene TRBJ2-7; 11 positions agree with TRBD2. CDR1 and CDR2 from the germline V gene are ENHRY and SYGVKD. This CDR3 spans 14 amino acids. Losses at the gene ends were 5 bases for V and 2 bases for J; bases not matched to a gene: 2. The CDR3 spells CAISLAGGAYEQYF. CDR3 sequence (DNA): TGTGCCATCAGTTTAGCGGGGGGGGCCTACGAGCAGTACTTC.